This T cell receptor (beta chain) was documented in a study of T cells after yellow fever vaccination. Findings and limits, study-wide: A secondary response was less intense yet reached its peak sooner, at day 5 versus 15. The study re-detected most primary-vaccination clones after the booster (roughly 95% CD4, 80% to 90% CD8). Some clonotypes were seen in both the CD4 and the CD8 compartments. These made up a small share and likely arose from convergent recombination.

Deletions cut 0 bases from V and 9 bases from J, with 13 bases between. Germline loops: CDR1 SGDLS, CDR2 YYNGEE. This CDR3 comprises 14 residues. As to this clonotype: Its antigen is not identified.

TCR cDNA was made by 5'RACE template switching, adding a universal primer site and UMIs. TCRdb recomputed calls from the 5' RACE reads with MiXCR, one row per CDR3 protein. Here the sample spans around 550,000 distinct CDR3 sequences, about a fifth being singletons. V gene TRBV9 combines with J gene TRBJ2-1, with a possible D match to TRBD2 (5 bases). The TCR originated in a man aged 30 to 45 who received the YFV17D yellow fever vaccine. Sample: PBMCs, taken 15 days after the yellow fever booster vaccination. Here the CDR3 reads CASSVDPRVGEQFF. The CDR3 DNA follows: TGTGCCAGCAGCGTAGATCCGCGGGTGGGTGAGCAGTTCTTC.